This T cell receptor beta chain was captured in a study of Ad26.COV2.S vaccination and SARS-CoV-2 variants. The germline V gene encodes CDR1 MGHDK and CDR2 SYGVNS. The trim removed 3 bases at V and 4 bases at J, leaving 6 bases unmatched. The CDR3 is 16 residues long. The repertoire was sequenced with immunoSEQ multiplex PCR; TCRdb's copy has only in-frame clones and lacks some. The profile shows some 250,000 clones, approximately 88% of them singletons. General observations from the study: Non-spike TCR breadth showed similarity between vaccine and placebo recipients.

Treatment meaning: some 20 received Ad26.COV2.S at low or high dose, single or two shots; roughly 5 received placebo; per-sample allocation not given. Material that was analyzed had been drawn on day 63 after the first vaccine or placebo injection. Expressing Wuhan-strain SARS-CoV-2 spike, an Ad26 vector served as the vaccine. Regarding this clone: The antigen is undetermined.

The V and J genes are TRBV25-1 and TRBJ2-2; 9 bases agree with TRBD1. The material was peripheral blood, obtained in a trial of Ad26.COV2.S vaccine versus placebo. This receptor was identified in a person aged 18-60 years who received the Ad26.COV2.S COVID-19 vaccine or a placebo. CDR3 nucleotide sequence: TGTGCCAGCAGTGACCCCGGGACAGGGTTCACCGGGGAGCTGTTTTTT. This gives the protein CASSDPGTGFTGELFF.